What follows are 21 T cell receptor beta chains derived from one specimen sequenced in a study of blood T cell repertoires in COVID-19. Assay: immunoSEQ multiplex PCR; the TCRdb copy retains only in-frame clones and omits some. Seen here are about 150,000 clones, 87% observed once, and the top ten hold over 4%. Sequencing was done on a sample of PBMCs or T cells enriched from blood (not recorded which). The origin of the receptors is a woman aged 40 to 50 who had been exposed to COVID-19.

The V call is TRBV5-1, the J call TRBJ1-6; D is perhaps TRBD1 (6 bases). V dropped 4 bases and J dropped 6 bases, with 14 bases sitting between them. The CDR3 totals 15 residues. Germline V gives CDR1 SGHRS, CDR2 YFSETQ. The DNA for the CDR3 is TGCGCCAGCAGCCCCGCGACAGGCGCTAATTCACCCCTCCACTTT. Translation gives CASSPATGANSPLHF.

The DNA for the CDR3 is TGCGCCAGCAGCCCGACTTTGTCCTACAATGAGCAGTTCTTC. It yields the protein CASSPTLSYNEQFF. The chain uses TRBV4-3 and TRBJ2-1; no reliable D call. This CDR3 has 14 amino acids. CDR1 and CDR2 from the germline V gene are LGHNA and YSLEER. V gave up 4 bases and J gave up 1 base, with 8 bases separating them.

A single count supports this clone. The rearrangement joins TRBV27 to TRBJ2-1, with 8 bases aligning to TRBD2. The V gene's germline CDR1 is MNHEY and CDR2 SMNVEV (reference sequence). The junction had 8 bases not matched to a gene; V was cut back by 10 bases and J by 9 bases. This CDR3 has 12 residues. The CDR3 loop is CATAGLVGEQFF. Written as DNA, the CDR3 is TGTGCCACAGCGGGACTAGTCGGTGAGCAGTTCTTC.

The V call is TRBV28, the J call TRBJ1-1; tentatively, D is TRBD1 (6 bases). CDR3 length: 14 amino acids. V dropped 5 bases and J dropped 3 bases, with 13 bases sitting between them. Germline CDR1 reads MDHEN; CDR2 reads SYDVKM. This CDR3 reads CASSPRGRDTEAFF. DNA of the CDR3: TGTGCCAGCAGTCCCAGGGGTAGAGACACTGAAGCTTTCTTT.

This chain connects TRBV15 to TRBJ1-5; 7 bases map to TRBD1. Germline CDR1 LNHNV, CDR2 YYDKDF (reference sequence). This CDR3 has 13 amino acids. Trimming took 6 bases from V and 1 from J; bases not matched to a gene: 0. The CDR3 DNA sequence: TGTGCCACCAGACAGGGGAGCAATCAGCCCCAGCATTTT. Its protein product is CATRQGSNQPQHF.

This clone appeared a single time. This chain connects TRBV29-1 to TRBJ2-7, with D hard to call. In germline, CDR1 is SQVTM, CDR2 ANQGSEA. Trimming stripped 4 bases from V and 3 bases from J, with 10 bases between. The CDR3 is made up of 12 amino acids. The CDR3 region is CSVASTRYEQYF. CDR3 coding DNA: TGCAGCGTTGCTAGTACTCGCTACGAGCAGTACTTC.

This chain uses TRBV6-5 with TRBJ1-1; 8 positions match TRBD1. The V segment lost 4 bases and the J segment 9 bases; nucleotides outside the gene matches: 4. The CDR3 is 12 amino acids. The germline V gene has CDR1 MNHEY and CDR2 SVGAGI. CDR3 residues: CASSSRDRQAFF. In nucleotides, the CDR3 is TGTGCCAGCAGTTCCCGGGACAGGCAAGCTTTCTTT.

The genes are TRBV4-1 and TRBJ2-7; 10 bases align to TRBD1. This CDR3 is built from 16 residues. CDR1 is MGHRA, CDR2 YSYEKL, per germline. After removal of 1 base from V and 2 bases from J, the junction contained 5 bases not matched to a gene. CDR3 protein: CASSQVFGTGAYEQYF. CDR3 nucleotides: TGCGCCAGCAGCCAAGTTTTCGGGACAGGGGCCTACGAGCAGTACTTC.

This clone was picked up one time. CDR3 in amino acids: CASSLGAGLHEQYF. In DNA form, the CDR3 reads TGTGCCAGCAGCTTGGGAGCAGGGCTCCACGAGCAGTACTTC. V is TRBV5-4 and J is TRBJ2-7, with D perhaps matching TRBD1 (5 bases). This CDR3 region has 14 residues. V was trimmed by 0 bases and J by 5 bases, leaving 12 bases between them. The germline CDR1 and CDR2 sequences are SGHNT and YYREEE (reference sequence). Full variable domain (rest looked up from reference TRBV5-4 and TRBJ2-7): ETGVTQSPTHLIKTRGQQVTLRCSSQSGHNTVSWYQQALGQGPQFIFQYYREEENGRGNFPPRFSGLQFPNYSSELNVNALELDDSALYLCASSLGAGLHEQYFGPGTRLTVT.

This chain's CDR3 is CASGLRHTEAFF. The CDR3 nucleotides are TGTGCTAGTGGTTTGAGACATACTGAAGCTTTCTTT. The rearrangement uses TRBV12-5 and TRBJ1-1; D gene uncertain. CDR1 is LGHNT and CDR2 is FRNRAP in the germline V gene. Trimming removed 2 bases from V and 5 bases from J, with 6 bases in between. The CDR3 has 12 amino acids.

J is TRBJ2-7 and V is TRBV19; 8 nucleotides agree with TRBD2. The junction had 13 bases not matched to a gene; V was cut back by 7 bases and J by 5 bases. Looked up from germline, CDR1 is LNHDA and CDR2 is SQIVND (reference sequence). The length of the CDR3 is 15 residues. CDR3 nucleotides: TGTGCCAGTATGTCGGCGAGCGGGAGTAATCACGAGCAGTACTTC. This encodes CASMSASGSNHEQYF.

The chain recombines TRBV13 with TRBJ1-2; TRBD1 agrees at 7 bases. V trimming: 5 bases; J trimming: 6 bases; junction bases outside the gene matches: 9. Germline V CDR1 and CDR2: PRHDT, FYEKMQ (reference sequence). The CDR3 is 14 residues long. CDR3 DNA sequence: TGTGCCAGCAGCCTTAGGGAAAGGGGGCATGGCTACACCTTC. It codes for CASSLRERGHGYTF.

J is TRBJ1-5 and V is TRBV11-3; no clear D. The CDR3 is made up of 15 amino acids. The V end was cut by 5 bases, the J end by 2 bases, with 13 bases between. Germline V lookup: CDR1 SGHNT, CDR2 YENEEA. The CDR3: CASSPYRDRNQPQHF. DNA for the CDR3: TGTGCCAGCAGCCCCTACAGAGACCGCAATCAGCCCCAGCATTTT.

V is TRBV9 and J is TRBJ2-1; D may be TRBD2 (6 bases). Germline V gene lookup returns CDR1 SGDLS and CDR2 YYNGEE. The CDR3 totals 15 residues. The V and J ends lost 3 bases and 1 base respectively, with 11 bases between them. CDR3: CASSATGVSYNEQFF. As DNA, the CDR3 is TGTGCCAGCAGCGCCACGGGAGTTTCCTACAATGAGCAGTTCTTC. Full variable domain (missing parts from reference TRBV9 and TRBJ2-1): DSGVTQTPKHLITATGQRVTLRCSPRSGDLSVYWYQQSLDQGLQFLIQYYNGEERAKGNILERFSAQQFPDLHSELNLSSLELGDSALYFCASSATGVSYNEQFFGPGTRLTVL.

The chain joins TRBV5-1 to TRBJ1-2, with 10 bases identical to TRBD1. After removal of 3 bases from V and 6 bases from J, the junction contained 2 bases not matched to a gene. Per the germline V gene, CDR1 is SGHRS and CDR2 is YFSETQ. CDR3 size: 13 residues. CDR3 loop: CASSSGQGHGYTF. Written as DNA, the CDR3 is TGCGCCAGCAGCTCGGGACAGGGGCATGGCTACACCTTC.

The chain couples TRBV4-1 to TRBJ1-3, with 9 bases matching TRBD1. Germline values: CDR1 MGHRA, CDR2 YSYEKL. V was pared by 3 bases and J by 4 bases, with 1 base of the junction left unmatched. The CDR3 consists of 14 residues. CDR3: CASSHTGGGNTIYF. CDR3 bases: TGCGCCAGCAGCCACACAGGGGGCGGAAACACCATATATTTT.

V gene TRBV15 combines with J gene TRBJ1-6; a weak D match, TRBD1 (5 bases). Trimming shortened V by 3 bases and J by 10 bases, and 16 bases separated the two germline ends. This CDR3 has 15 amino acids. The V gene's germline CDR1 is LNHNV and CDR2 YYDKDF (reference sequence). The CDR3 coding sequence is TGTGCCACCAGCAGCGGGGGGGGGAGAAACTCACCCCTCCACTTT. This gives the protein CATSSGGGRNSPLHF. The whole variable domain, filled in from reference TRBV15 and TRBJ1-6, reads DAMVIQNPRYQVTQFGKPVTLSCSQTLNHNVMYWYQQKSSQAPKLLFHYYDKDFNNEADTPDNFQSRRPNTSFCFLDIRSPGLGDTAMYLCATSSGGGRNSPLHFGNGTRLTVT.

The chain employs TRBV6-2 or TRBV6-3 and TRBJ2-3, with 13 bases matching TRBD2. Losses at the gene ends were 4 bases for V and 6 bases for J; bases not matched to a gene: 4. In germline, CDR1 is MNHEY, CDR2 SVGEGT. The CDR3 spans 15 residues. The CDR3 loop reads CASSWTSGRLDTQYF. CDR3 DNA: TGTGCCAGCAGTTGGACTAGCGGGAGATTGGATACGCAGTATTTT.

This chain uses TRBV9 with TRBJ2-2; 12 bases match TRBD2. V shed 0 bases and J 2 bases; nucleotides not matched to a gene: 5. The CDR3 sequence is 18 residues long. The V gene's germline CDR1 is SGDLS and CDR2 YYNGEE. CDR3: CASSVAPSGGANTGELFF. In nucleotides, the CDR3 is TGTGCCAGCAGCGTAGCCCCTAGCGGGGGGGCCAACACCGGGGAGCTGTTTTTT. The entire variable domain, with the rest obtained from reference TRBV9 and TRBJ2-2, is as follows: DSGVTQTPKHLITATGQRVTLRCSPRSGDLSVYWYQQSLDQGLQFLIQYYNGEERAKGNILERFSAQQFPDLHSELNLSSLELGDSALYFCASSVAPSGGANTGELFFGEGSRLTVL.

V gene TRBV4-3 combines with J gene TRBJ2-7, with 10 bases that match TRBD2. J lost 5 bases, V lost 3 bases, and 4 bases had no gene match. The CDR3 has 14 residues. Germline V gives CDR1 LGHNA, CDR2 YSLEER. The CDR3 region is CASSQIGTSDEQYF. DNA for the CDR3: TGCGCCAGCAGCCAGATCGGGACTAGCGACGAGCAGTACTTC.

The chain uses TRBV4-3 and TRBJ2-7, with a weak D call TRBD2 (5 bases). This CDR3 is 14 amino acids long. V dropped 4 bases and J dropped 1 base, with 11 bases sitting between them. The V gene's germline CDR1 is LGHNA and CDR2 YSLEER. CDR3 bases: TGCGCCAGCAGCCTCGGACTGAATTCCTACGAGCAGTACTTC. Its protein is CASSLGLNSYEQYF.